This entry describes one T cell receptor beta chain. Its antigen remains unknown. Produced via immunoSEQ multiplex PCR; TCRdb's table is partial and in-frame only. This sample yields about 54,000 clones, of which around 80% are seen a single time; 3% to 4% belongs to the top ten. Each patient with chemo-refractory metastatic non-small-cell lung cancer was treated with focal radiation plus CTLA-4 blockade using ipilimumab. The CDR3 has 13 amino acids. From germline, CDR1 is MGHRA and CDR2 YSYEKL. V was pared by 4 bases and J by 9 bases, with 13 bases between. These data originate in a study of radiotherapy plus CTLA-4 blockade in lung cancer. Study context: The study recorded objective responses in approximately 19% of patients and disease control in around 31%. Findings and limits, study-wide: There was expansion of tumor-derived TCR clones in blood after radiotherapy plus ipilimumab.

The clonotype was recovered from a human donor with non-small cell lung cancer who had a partial response to radiotherapy plus ipilimumab. V gene TRBV4-1 combines with J gene TRBJ2-1; D unclear. The source material was peripheral blood, sampled from a patient treated with radiotherapy plus ipilimumab. The CDR3 coding sequence is TGCGCCAGCAGCCCTCGACCGAGGAGTGAGCAGTTCTTC. Translation gives CASSPRPRSEQFF.